This entry lists 11 T cell receptor beta chains sequenced from one sample in a study of shared clonotypes between healthy human individuals. TCRdb's table, derived via immunoSEQ multiplex PCR, lists solely in-frame clones and lacks some. The data contain about 1 million clones, about 75% of them singletons. Sequencing was done on a sample of memory CD4+ T cells sorted from blood. Subset specified: CD45RA-negative fraction. The source of these receptors is a man between 18 and 29 years old in good health.

V and J are TRBV28 and TRBJ2-7; tentatively, D is TRBD1 (6 bases). Trimming stripped 4 bases from V and 3 bases from J, with 19 bases between. Looked up from germline, CDR1 is MDHEN and CDR2 is SYDVKM. This CDR3 is 16 amino acids long. The CDR3 DNA reads as TGTGCCAGCAGTTCCCCGGGCAGGACAGCCAACTACGAGCAGTACTTC. It yields the protein CASSSPGRTANYEQYF.

This rearrangement joins TRBV5-1 to TRBJ2-5; 7 nucleotides match TRBD2. The CDR3 loop spans 15 amino acids. Germline loops: CDR1 SGHRS, CDR2 YFSETQ. After removal of 2 bases from V and 4 bases from J, the junction contained 8 bases not matched to a gene. CDR3 loop: CASSFGGGVTETQYF. The CDR3 nucleotides read TGCGCCAGCAGCTTTGGTGGGGGGGTAACAGAGACCCAGTACTTC.

The chain employs TRBV9 and TRBJ2-3, with 8 bases matching TRBD2. The germline CDR1 and CDR2 sequences are SGDLS and YYNGEE. This CDR3 is 16 amino acids long. J gave up 2 bases and V 0 bases, and 5 bases lay outside the gene matches. This chain's CDR3 is CASSVASGGNTDTQYF. The DNA for the CDR3 is TGTGCCAGCAGCGTAGCCAGCGGGGGAAACACAGATACGCAGTATTTT.

The V call is TRBV2, the J call TRBJ2-5, with D maybe TRBD1 (5 bases). The length of the CDR3 is 13 residues. The ends were cut back, 8 bases at V and 0 bases at J, with 10 bases in the middle. In germline, CDR1 is SNHLY, CDR2 FYNNEI. CDR3 nucleotide sequence: TGTGCCAGCTCTAGGGGAAACCAAGAGACCCAGTACTTC. Residues: CASSRGNQETQYF.

The chain recombines TRBV10-3 with TRBJ2-2; tentatively, D is TRBD1 (5 bases). Germline values: CDR1 ENHRY, CDR2 SYGVKD. The CDR3 is 16 amino acids. Trimming cost V 3 bases and J 0 bases, with 11 bases left between them. The CDR3 protein is CAISEIRTTNTGELFF. Written as DNA, the CDR3 is TGTGCCATCAGTGAAATTAGGACAACGAACACCGGGGAGCTGTTTTTT.

The chain carries TRBV30 and TRBJ2-1; D is possibly TRBD2 (5 bases). Trimming cost V 4 bases and J 8 bases, with 15 bases left between them. From germline, CDR1 is GTSNPN and CDR2 SVGIG (reference sequence). CDR3 size: 13 residues. The CDR3 bases are TGTGCCTGGAAGCGTCTCCCCGGGGATGAGCAGTTCTTC. Its protein product is CAWKRLPGDEQFF.

The V and J genes are TRBV2 and TRBJ1-5; 12 bases are a match to TRBD1. Germline-derived CDR1 and CDR2 are SNHLY and FYNNEI. The CDR3 consists of 15 residues. J lost 5 bases, V lost 6 bases, and 5 bases had no gene match. CDR3 region: CASRGQGASHQPQHF. DNA for the CDR3: TGTGCCAGCAGGGGACAGGGGGCGTCCCATCAGCCCCAGCATTTT. The variable domain in full, with the rest retrieved from reference TRBV2 and TRBJ1-5, is EPEVTQTPSHQVTQMGQEVILRCVPISNHLYFYWYRQILGQKVEFLVSFYNNEISEKSEIFDDQFSVERPDGSNFTLKIRSTKLEDSAMYFCASRGQGASHQPQHFGDGTRLSIL.

To note about this clone: At one end the junction does not follow the germline gene, possibly because of a read error. V gene TRBV7-7 combines with J gene TRBJ2-5; the D is unclear. Per the germline V gene, CDR1 is SSHAT and CDR2 is FNYEAQ (reference sequence). The CDR3 runs to 13 residues. In DNA, the CDR3 is TGTGCTAGCAGCTTAGACCCGACTGGCAATCAGTACTTC. This codes for CASSLDPTGNQYF. Using reference TRBV7-7 and TRBJ2-5 for the parts outside the CDR3, the full variable domain is GAGVSQSPRYKVTKRGQDVTLRCDPISSHATLYWYQQALGQGPEFLTYFNYEAQPDKSGLPSDRFSAERPEGSISTLTIQRTEQRDSAMYRCASSLDPTGNQYFGPGTRLLVL.

Comment on this clone: Other DNA sequences in this specimen translate into the identical CDR3. V gene TRBV7-2 combines with J gene TRBJ1-2; D gene uncertain. Germline V gene data show CDR1 as SGHTA and CDR2 as FQGNSA. Trimming removed 0 bases at V and 0 bases at J, with 2 bases between. The CDR3 is made up of 13 amino acids. The CDR3 reads CASSLAANYGYTF. The CDR3 DNA sequence: TGTGCCAGCAGCTTAGCCGCTAACTATGGCTACACCTTC. The complete variable domain, with remaining parts taken from reference TRBV7-2 and TRBJ1-2, reads GAGVSQSPSNKVTEKGKDVELRCDPISGHTALYWYRQSLGQGLEFLIYFQGNSAPDKSGLPSDRFSAERTGGSVSTLTIQRTQQEDSAVYLCASSLAANYGYTFGSGTRLTVV.

This chain links TRBV6-1 with TRBJ1-3; D is undetermined. This CDR3 region has 15 residues. The V gene lost 2 bases and the J gene lost 0 bases, with 8 bases spanning the gap. The germline V gene has CDR1 MNHNS and CDR2 SASEGT. The CDR3 DNA sequence: TGTGCCAGCAGTGAAACGAGTGGCTCTGGAAACACCATATATTTT. It codes for CASSETSGSGNTIYF.

This clone has a count of ten or more. This chain links TRBV5-1 with TRBJ1-2, with TRBD1 matching 7 bases. V lost 4 bases to trimming and J lost 6 bases; unmatched junction nucleotides: 12. The CDR3 spans 15 residues. Germline assignment: CDR1 SGHRS and CDR2 YFSETQ. The CDR3 loop is CASSPGQGVRDGYTF. The CDR3, as DNA: TGCGCCAGCAGCCCAGGGCAGGGGGTCCGCGATGGCTACACCTTC.